This T cell receptor (beta chain) was sequenced during a study of blood T cell repertoires in COVID-19. Study at large: Sample material is recorded as cDNA or gDNA derived from T cells, B-cell-depleted T cells, or PBMCs.

The protocol was immunoSEQ multiplex PCR, while the TCRdb copy is restricted to in-frame clones and leaves out a portion. This sample carries under 250,000 clones, 92% of them seen once, and the ten largest clones take under 1.5%. This CDR3 has 10 residues. The V end lost 7 bases, the J end lost 7 bases, and 7 bases lay between the germline ends. Germline CDR1 MDHEN, CDR2 SYDVKM. Sequencing used peripheral blood. The clonotype was recovered from a man aged 25 to 45 with acute or convalescent COVID-19. The gene calls are TRBV28 and TRBJ2-5, with D uncertain. Here the CDR3 DNA reads TGTGCCAGCAAGCGAGGGACCCAGTACTTC. Translated: CASKRGTQYF.